The sequence of this T cell receptor beta chain was determined in a study of cytomegalovirus exposure and HLA in healthy donors. The study's findings and limits: CMV serostatus was the sole immune exposure data available. Relative to equally common others, HLA-associated TCR beta chains showed greater clonal expansion in a later analysis. Certain indistinguishable V segments, among them TRBV6-2 and TRBV6-3, were excluded.

Comment on this clone: Its cognate antigen is unknown. Additional DNA sequences in this sample encode the identical CDR3.

PCR involved 60 Vbeta and 13 Jbeta primers. Clones were sequenced by immunoSEQ multiplex PCR, and TCRdb holds only the in-frame ones, with some missing. Seen here are 99,000 or so clones, roughly 79% observed once, and the top ten hold around 1.3%. The V gene lost 2 bases and the J gene lost 5 bases, with 9 bases spanning the gap. The CDR3 is made up of 13 amino acids. CDR1 is SGHVS, CDR2 FNYEAQ, per germline. The material sequenced was PBMCs. The receptor's source is a man aged 40-50 years in good health and CMV-seronegative. The rearrangement links TRBV7-6 to TRBJ2-5, with a weak D call TRBD2 (6 bases). CDR3 sequence reads: CASSLIGGETQYF. The CDR3 coding sequence is TGTGCCAGCAGCTTAATAGGAGGGGAGACCCAGTACTTC.